This TCR beta chain came from a study of OX40 agonist ivuxolimab in advanced cancers. At the level of the study: Patients received intravenous ivuxolimab every 2 weeks at 0.01 to 10 mg/kg. Study results and caveats: Specificity for antigen went undetermined in the expanded peripheral T cells. Clonal expansion from baseline to week 6 occurred in both CD4+ and CD8+ T cells. The study found that CD8+ T cells averaged more expanded clones than CD4+.

Produced via immunoSEQ multiplex PCR; TCRdb's table is partial and in-frame only. The sample lists approximately 47,000 clones; approximately 86% were seen once. In the case of this clone: The antigen remains unidentified.

Losses at the gene ends were 8 bases for V and 5 bases for J; bases not matched to a gene: 6. Germline V gene sequence: CDR1 SNHLY, CDR2 FYNNEI. The CDR3 length is 14 residues. The material was CD4+ or CD8+ T cells sorted from blood, obtained in a trial of the OX40 agonist ivuxolimab. J is TRBJ1-4 and V is TRBV2, with 9 nucleotides matching TRBD1. The receptor was isolated from an adult with an advanced solid tumor such as melanoma, head and neck, liver or kidney cancer. The CDR3 spells CASAGGTGNEKLFF. The CDR3 DNA is TGTGCCAGCGCGGGGGGGACAGGGAATGAAAAACTGTTTTTT.